This T cell receptor (beta chain) emerged from a study of blood T cell repertoires in COVID-19 (dated by TCRdb to 2019 to 2021). Background for the entire study: Samples covering the acute and convalescent phases of COVID-19 were provided by collaborators in the United States, Italy and Spain. Subjects who had been exposed to COVID-19, were actively infected with it, or had recovered from it provided the deeply sampled blood TCRbeta repertoires that made up the dataset. The samples were drawn from the first 160 participants of the ongoing ImmuneRACE study and from 950 to 1,500 subjects provided by 6 global collaborators. The repertoires were released in a freely available public database meant as a resource for research on the immune response to SARS-CoV-2. Where available, HLA class I and class II types were obtained from metadata supplied by the sample provider rather than from assay-based typing. A de-identified subject ID, COVID-19 status, age in years and sex were almost always included in the sample metadata. The prospective study material was composed of cDNA or gDNA derived from T cells, B-cell-depleted T cells, or PBMCs.

From a lookup of the germline V gene, CDR1 and CDR2 are MRHNA and SNTAGT. Counted from cysteine to phenylalanine, this CDR3 has 15 amino acids. The CDR3 DNA has 45 bases and is translated from base 1. From V the trimming removes 4 bases and from J it removes 8 bases, while the gene matches leave 9 bases of the junction unaccounted for. Results and caveats for the whole study, not just this receptor: Clinical and demographic metadata were provided uncurated, with the amount varying by source and participant.

Each collaborating institution followed its own protocols to collect whole blood in K2EDTA tubes. For TCRbeta analysis, collaborators shipped samples in one of three forms: frozen whole blood, isolated PBMCs, or DNA extracted from either of those sample types. In the case of this clone: Its antigen remains undetermined. Per-nucleotide qualities are absent, and no much larger clonotype sits a single base away.

The immunoSEQ Assay, a bias-controlled multiplex PCR, was used to amplify TCRbeta CDR3 regions from genomic DNA. The original pipeline was this. Nucleated cell counts per sample were estimated from amplification of reference gene primers within the assay. To quantify the absolute abundance of each unique TCRbeta CDR3 rearrangement, sequence reads were collapsed and filtered. For each sample, productive Simpson clonality was calculated by taking the square root of Simpson's diversity index across productive rearrangements. TCRdb holds this immuneACCESS table with in-frame rearrangements only. Some clones are missing; in checked studies, unresolved V genes explain under half, and the rest has no known cause. V and J calls and clone size are given by that table; D and trimming were obtained from the DNA. The sample includes just under 85,000 clones, with around 86% observed a single time. The biggest ten clones account for approximately 8.1% of the sample.

The sample was peripheral blood. The sequence joins TRBV6-4 to TRBJ2-1, with 9 bases aligning to TRBD1. This receptor was identified in a man aged 80 or over with active or convalescent COVID-19. In nucleotides, the sequence is TGTGCCAGCAGTGTCGACGGGACAGGGCCGGATGAGCAGTTCTTC. This sequence encodes CASSVDGTGPDEQFF.